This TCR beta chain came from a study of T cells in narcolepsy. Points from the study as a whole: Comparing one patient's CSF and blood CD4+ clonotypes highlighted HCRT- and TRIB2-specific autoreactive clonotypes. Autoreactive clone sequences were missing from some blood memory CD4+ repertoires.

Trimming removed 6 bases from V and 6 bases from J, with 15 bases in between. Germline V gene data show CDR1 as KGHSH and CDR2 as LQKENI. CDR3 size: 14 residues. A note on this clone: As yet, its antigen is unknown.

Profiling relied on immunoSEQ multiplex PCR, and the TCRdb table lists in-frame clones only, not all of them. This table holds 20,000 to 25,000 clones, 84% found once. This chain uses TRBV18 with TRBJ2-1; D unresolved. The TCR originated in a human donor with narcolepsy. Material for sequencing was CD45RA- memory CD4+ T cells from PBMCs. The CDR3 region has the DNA TGTGCCAGCTCCGACCCCCGACGAGTCAATGAGCAGTTCTTC. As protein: CASSDPRRVNEQFF.